The rows below give T cell receptor beta chains drawn from one sample of a study of T cell responses to AZD1222 COVID-19 vaccine. Data came from immunoSEQ multiplex PCR; TCRdb stores just in-frame clones and leaves some out. Among under 150,000 clones listed, approximately 85% were seen once. Sequenced material: peripheral blood, taken on day 0 of MenACWY control vaccination. These receptors came from an adult in good health. Each CDR3 is given with its conserved first and last residue. A D gene is named only where the DNA matches it firmly. Only part of the rows carry a size: once, few, many, or a class if the clone is expanded.

>TRBD1|TRBJ2-3|14|NA|TRBV19
CASTIRQGSDTQYF
TGTGCCAGTACCATCCGACAGGGTTCAGATACGCAGTATTTT
>TRBD1|TRBJ1-6|15|NA|TRBV6-1
CASSEAAGGSSPLHF
TGTGCCAGCAGTGAAGCGGCAGGGGGTTCTTCACCCCTCCACTTT
>NA|TRBJ2-3|15|few|TRBV5-6
CASSPLRNRADTQYF
TGTGCCAGCAGCCCCCTAAGGAATCGCGCAGATACGCAGTATTTT
>TRBD1|TRBJ1-1|15|few|TRBV7-9
CASSITGAMNTEAFF
TGTGCCAGCTCCATAACAGGGGCTATGAACACTGAAGCTTTCTTT
>NA|TRBJ1-6|18|NA|TRBV5-1
CASSLERQDSSYNSPLHF
TGCGCCAGCAGCTTGGAGCGACAGGACAGCTCCTATAATTCACCCCTCCACTTT
>NA|TRBJ1-5|12|NA|TRBV28
CASRPGMGPQHF
TGTGCCAGCCGACCGGGGATGGGGCCCCAGCATTTT
>NA|TRBJ1-6|15|NA|TRBV6-5
CASTEGGRANSPLHF
TGTGCCAGCACCGAGGGGGGGAGGGCTAATTCACCCCTCCACTTT
>NA|TRBJ2-1|13|NA|TRBV27
CASSFGWANEQFF
TGTGCCAGCAGTTTTGGATGGGCTAATGAGCAGTTCTTC
>NA|TRBJ1-1|15|NA|TRBV7-4
CASNLLGQLNTEAFF
TGTGCCAGCAACCTCCTCGGACAGTTGAACACTGAAGCTTTCTTT
>TRBD1|TRBJ1-2|15|once|TRBV6-5
CASRPTGVGAYGYTF
TGTGCCAGCAGACCCACAGGGGTAGGGGCCTATGGCTACACCTTC
>NA|TRBJ2-3|11|few|TRBV6-5
CASSYAGRGYF
TGTGCCAGCAGTTACGCCGGTAGAGGGTATTTT
>TRBD1|TRBJ1-1|12|NA|TRBV24-1
CATSEGDRAAFF
TGTGCCACCAGTGAAGGGGACAGGGCAGCTTTCTTT
>NA|TRBJ1-1|15|NA|TRBV28
CASRLFSYEGTEAFF
TGTGCCAGCAGACTCTTTAGTTATGAGGGCACTGAAGCTTTCTTT
>TRBD2|TRBJ2-7|16|NA|TRBV5-1
CASSPLPSGGTYEQYF
TGCGCCAGCAGCCCCCTCCCTAGCGGGGGGACCTACGAGCAGTACTTC
>NA|TRBJ1-3|14|NA|TRBV10-3
CAITVQDSGNTIYF
TGTGCCATCACCGTCCAGGACTCTGGAAACACCATATATTTT
>NA|TRBJ1-1|13|NA|TRBV12-3/TRBV12-4
CASSLARAAEAFF
TGTGCCAGCAGTCTTGCTAGGGCAGCCGAAGCTTTCTTT
>NA|TRBJ2-1|11|NA|TRBV20-1
CSVQSLREQFF
TGCAGTGTTCAATCGCTACGGGAGCAGTTCTTC
>NA|TRBJ2-5|16|few|TRBV5-5
CASSRGLGGYQETQYF
TGTGCCAGCAGCCGCGGGTTGGGCGGGTACCAAGAGACCCAGTACTTC
>NA|TRBJ2-5|14|NA|TRBV28
CASSRPGSQETQYF
TGTGCCAGCAGTCGCCCGGGCAGCCAAGAGACCCAGTACTTC
>NA|TRBJ2-5|14|NA|TRBV5-1
CASSLDSTQETQYF
TGCGCCAGCAGCTTGGACAGTACTCAAGAGACCCAGTACTTC
>TRBD1|TRBJ1-2|14|NA|TRBV3-1/TRBV3-2
CASSRDRGSYGYTF
TGTGCCAGCAGCCGGGACAGGGGGAGCTATGGCTACACCTTC